This is a list of T cell receptor beta chains from one sample in a study of T cells in localized non-small cell lung cancer. Sequencing was performed with immunoSEQ multiplex PCR; in TCRdb, only in-frame clones are kept and a portion is missing. The sample yields 25,000 to 30,000 clones, roughly four fifths seen once. Here the sequenced sample was peripheral blood mononuclear cells, taken before any cancer treatment. The receptors shown here come from a man aged 40 to 70 with stage III lung adenocarcinoma. The CDR3 runs from the conserved cysteine through the conserved F or W. D genes are given only for firm matches. Clone size is given for some rows only: seen once, a few or many times, or a class if the clone is expanded.

j_call cdr3_length clone_size v_call d_call cdr3_aa cdr3_nt
TRBJ2-3 13 NA TRBV6-1 NA CASSVLRDTAQYF TGTGCCAGCAGTGTCCTCCGGGACACTGCGCAGTATTTT
TRBJ2-3 15 NA TRBV4-1 TRBD2 CASSHGTSGEYTQYF TGCGCCAGCAGTCATGGGACTAGCGGGGAGTATACGCAGTATTTT
TRBJ2-7 15 NA TRBV4-2 TRBD2 CASSQERTSYYEQYF TGTGCCAGCAGCCAAGAAAGGACTAGTTACTACGAGCAGTACTTC
TRBJ1-1 16 few TRBV18 NA CASSPPTTGRKTEAFF TGTGCCAGCTCACCACCTACTACAGGGAGGAAGACTGAAGCTTTCTTT
TRBJ1-5 13 NA TRBV6-5 NA CASSSSYNQPQHF TGTGCCAGCAGTTCCTCTTATAATCAGCCCCAGCATTTT
TRBJ1-2 16 NA TRBV6-1 NA CASSESVRLTARGYTF TGTGCCAGCAGTGAATCAGTCCGGTTGACGGCCAGAGGCTACACCTTC
TRBJ2-5 12 NA TRBV7-3 NA CASSSSKETQYF TGTGCCAGCAGCTCCTCGAAAGAGACCCAGTACTTC
TRBJ1-4 15 NA TRBV28 NA CASSWIGERGEKLFF TGTGCCAGCAGTTGGATTGGGGAGAGAGGGGAAAAACTGTTTTTT
TRBJ1-5 13 once TRBV7-9 NA CASSFEGNQPQHF TGTGCCAGCAGCTTCGAGGGCAATCAGCCCCAGCATTTT
TRBJ2-3 13 NA TRBV5-1 NA CASTRGGTDTQYF TGCGCCAGCACCAGGGGGGGCACAGATACGCAGTATTTT
TRBJ2-2 13 NA TRBV18 NA CASSTAGNGELFF TGTGCCAGCTCTACCGCAGGGAACGGGGAGCTGTTTTTT
TRBJ1-1 14 NA TRBV6-6 NA CASAPGGSSTEAFF TGTGCCAGCGCCCCGGGGGGCTCCAGCACTGAAGCTTTCTTT
TRBJ2-5 14 once TRBV28 NA CASSLSRREETQYF TGTGCCAGCAGTTTATCCCGCAGGGAGGAGACCCAGTACTTC
TRBJ2-5 15 NA TRBV28 TRBD2 CASSSAASGSFPQYF TGTGCCAGCAGTTCGGCGGCTAGCGGGAGTTTCCCCCAGTACTTC
TRBJ1-1 11 NA TRBV6-1 NA CASSEGRDGFF TGTGCCAGCAGTGAGGGGAGGGATGGTTTCTTT
TRBJ2-7 14 NA TRBV2 TRBD1 CASSGVRDSPTEYF TGTGCCAGCAGTGGTGTTCGGGACAGTCCTACGGAGTACTTC
TRBJ2-2 15 NA TRBV2 TRBD1 CASSAQGAVTGELFF TGTGCCAGCAGTGCACAGGGGGCGGTCACCGGGGAGCTGTTTTTT
TRBJ2-7 14 NA TRBV19 NA CASSREQPSYEQYF TGTGCCAGTAGTAGGGAACAGCCCTCCTACGAGCAGTACTTC
TRBJ1-5 14 NA TRBV27 TRBD1 CASSQTGGYQPQHF TGTGCCAGCAGTCAGACAGGGGGCTATCAGCCCCAGCATTTT
TRBJ2-5 16 NA TRBV9 NA CASSVGVGGDRETQYF TGTGCCAGCAGCGTAGGGGTAGGAGGGGACCGGGAGACCCAGTACTTC
TRBJ2-4 15 NA TRBV30 NA CAWSAWTESKNIQYF TGTGCCTGGAGTGCGTGGACAGAGTCCAAAAACATTCAGTACTTC
TRBJ2-1 12 NA TRBV19 NA CASNALYNEQFF TGTGCCAGTAATGCACTCTACAATGAGCAGTTCTTC
TRBJ2-1 15 NA TRBV6-5 TRBD1 CASSLGDRGRLKQFF TGTGCCAGCAGTTTGGGGGACAGGGGGCGACTTAAGCAGTTCTTC
TRBJ1-3 13 NA TRBV29-1 NA CSGSISSGNTIYF TGCAGCGGATCAATTAGTTCTGGAAACACCATATATTTT
TRBJ1-1 14 NA TRBV18 NA CASSFQGLNTEAFF TGTGCCAGCTCATTTCAGGGGTTGAACACTGAAGCTTTCTTT
TRBJ2-7 15 NA TRBV9 TRBD2 CASSLRLAEIGEQYF TGTGCCAGCAGTCTAAGACTAGCGGAGATCGGCGAGCAGTACTTC
TRBJ2-2 14 once TRBV11-3 NA CASSLGQNTGELFF TGTGCCAGCAGCTTAGGGCAGAACACCGGGGAGCTGTTTTTT
TRBJ2-2 16 few TRBV7-9 NA CASSPLAIANTGELFF TGTGCCAGCAGCCCCCTTGCGATAGCGAACACCGGGGAGCTGTTTTTT
TRBJ1-1 13 NA TRBV27 NA CASSSSFYTEAFF TGTGCCAGCAGTTCCAGCTTTTACACTGAAGCTTTCTTT
TRBJ1-2 13 NA TRBV2 NA CASSAGTSYGYTF TGTGCCAGCAGTGCGGGGACCTCCTATGGCTACACCTTC
TRBJ1-1 13 NA TRBV5-5 TRBD1 CASSFGTGGEAFF TGTGCCAGCAGCTTCGGGACAGGGGGTGAAGCTTTCTTT
TRBJ1-5 18 NA TRBV6-1 NA CASSEGLTGLGSNQPQHF TGTGCCAGCAGTGAGGGCTTGACAGGCTTAGGTAGCAATCAGCCCCAGCATTTT
TRBJ2-2 12 once TRBV10-1 NA CASTSSPGELFF TGCGCCAGCACCAGTTCCCCCGGGGAGCTGTTTTTT
TRBJ1-1 16 NA TRBV9 NA CASSVEARHPSTEAFF TGTGCCAGCAGCGTAGAAGCGCGGCATCCGAGCACTGAAGCTTTCTTT
TRBJ2-5 14 NA TRBV7-2 NA CASSLARQAGTQYF TGTGCCAGCAGCTTAGCGCGACAGGCGGGGACCCAGTACTTC
TRBJ2-5 15 NA TRBV7-9 NA CASSQGPGRQETQYF TGTGCCAGCAGCCAAGGACCGGGACGGCAAGAGACCCAGTACTTC
TRBJ1-5 13 few TRBV10-2 NA CASTRVGNQPQHF TGCGCCAGTACCCGGGTGGGGAATCAGCCCCAGCATTTT
TRBJ2-4 20 NA TRBV30 NA CAWSAPLGSGDSGTKNIQYF TGTGCCTGGAGTGCCCCCCTAGGAAGCGGAGACTCCGGAACCAAAAACATTCAGTACTTC
TRBJ2-5 13 NA TRBV13 NA CASSFRTKVTQYF TGTGCCAGCAGCTTTAGAACGAAGGTGACCCAGTACTTC
TRBJ2-3 14 NA TRBV2 TRBD1 CASRKGQGVGAQYF TGTGCCAGCAGGAAGGGACAGGGGGTCGGGGCGCAGTATTTT
TRBJ1-2 11 NA TRBV29-1 NA CSALTNYGYTF TGCAGCGCTCTTACCAACTATGGCTACACCTTC
TRBJ2-3 13 NA TRBV5-1 NA CASSVTSTDTQYF TGCGCCAGCAGCGTGACTAGCACAGATACGCAGTATTTT
TRBJ1-3 16 NA TRBV19 NA CASSASNRAPGNTIYF TGTGCCAGTAGTGCTTCGAACAGGGCCCCTGGAAACACCATATATTTT
TRBJ2-6 15 once TRBV7-8 TRBD1 CAASRGSSGANVLTF TGTGCCGCCTCCAGGGGGAGCTCTGGGGCCAACGTCCTGACTTTC
TRBJ2-7 15 NA TRBV5-4 TRBD2 CASSLGAGGFYEQYF TGTGCCAGCAGCTTGGGAGCGGGGGGGTTCTACGAGCAGTACTTC
TRBJ2-4 15 NA TRBV9 TRBD1 CASSVTPGTDSFQYF TGTGCCAGCAGCGTCACGCCCGGGACAGATTCCTTTCAGTACTTC
TRBJ2-5 16 NA TRBV9 TRBD1 CASSAEDRGRKETQYF TGTGCCAGCAGCGCAGAAGACAGGGGCCGTAAAGAGACCCAGTACTTC
TRBJ1-5 15 NA TRBV5-1 NA CASSLNPGSNQPQHF TGCGCCAGCAGCTTGAATCCGGGGAGCAATCAGCCCCAGCATTTT
TRBJ2-1 14 NA TRBV5-1 TRBD2 CASSLSSGRDEQFF TGCGCCAGCAGCTTGTCTAGCGGGAGGGATGAGCAGTTCTTC
TRBJ1-2 16 NA TRBV4-1 NA CASSQHNWTGNYGYTF TGCGCCAGCAGCCAACACAACTGGACGGGTAACTATGGCTACACCTTC
TRBJ1-5 12 few TRBV6-6 NA CASSLPNQPQHF TGTGCCAGCAGTCTCCCGAATCAGCCCCAGCATTTT
TRBJ1-5 14 few TRBV6-1 NA CASSEGGSNGPQHF TGTGCCAGCAGTGAAGGGGGGAGCAACGGGCCCCAGCATTTT
TRBJ2-7 12 NA TRBV2 NA CASSELGIEQYF TGTGCCAGCAGTGAACTGGGGATCGAGCAGTACTTC
TRBJ2-2 15 once TRBV6-1 NA CASSELRLNTGELFF TGTGCCAGCAGTGAGCTAAGGTTGAACACCGGGGAGCTGTTTTTT